This entry lists 27 T cell receptor beta chains sequenced from one sample in a study of cytotoxic CD8 clonotypes in ibrutinib-treated CLL. Data came from immunoSEQ multiplex PCR; TCRdb stores just in-frame clones and leaves some out. There are about 84,000 clones in the sample; just over 85% occur only once, and under 7% lies in the top ten. The material was PBMCs, obtained before ibrutinib treatment. These TCRs come from a human donor with chronic lymphocytic leukemia.

This clone has more than one count but fewer than ten. As DNA, the CDR3 is TGCGCCAGCAGCTTGCCCGGACTAGCGAGTTACGAGCAGTACTTC. It specifies CASSLPGLASYEQYF. V is TRBV5-1 and J is TRBJ2-7; TRBD2 aligns across 9 bases. Germline V lookup: CDR1 SGHRS, CDR2 YFSETQ. The CDR3 runs to 15 residues. With V trimmed by 1 base and J by 4 bases, 6 bases remained unmatched.

V gene TRBV28 combines with J gene TRBJ2-7; 9 bases agree with TRBD1. Trimming cost V 7 bases and J 0 bases; bases outside gene matches: 7. The CDR3 runs 15 residues. Per the germline V gene, CDR1 is MDHEN and CDR2 is SYDVKM. In DNA, the CDR3 is TGTGCCAGCACTGGACAGGGGCTAAGCTCCTACGAGCAGTACTTC. Protein: CASTGQGLSSYEQYF. The full variable domain, with the rest looked up from reference TRBV28 and TRBJ2-7, is DVKVTQSSRYLVKRTGEKVFLECVQDMDHENMFWYRQDPGLGLRLIYFSYDVKMKEKGDIPEGYSVSREKKERFSLILESASTNQTSMYLCASTGQGLSSYEQYFGPGTRLTVT.

The chain has TRBV6-5 and TRBJ2-7, with D maybe TRBD1 (6 bases). CDR3 length: 14 amino acids. Germline V gives CDR1 MNHEY, CDR2 SVGAGI. The V end lost 0 bases, the J end lost 3 bases, and 9 bases lay between the germline ends. CDR3 in amino acids: CASSYSDRYYEQYF. The CDR3 nucleotides read TGTGCCAGCAGTTACTCAGACAGGTACTACGAGCAGTACTTC.

The chain couples TRBV7-9 to TRBJ1-4, with 10 positions matching TRBD1. V shed 5 bases, J shed 4 bases, and the junction held 13 bases outside the gene matches. The V gene's germline CDR1 is SEHNR and CDR2 FQNEAQ (reference sequence). The CDR3 extends over 18 amino acids. The CDR3 protein is CASSPRSGTGADNEKLFF. DNA of the CDR3: TGTGCCAGCAGCCCCCGCTCCGGGACAGGGGCCGATAATGAAAAACTGTTTTTT.

This clone occurred a few times. The J gene is TRBJ1-2, the V gene TRBV19; TRBD1 matches 11 bases. The CDR3 loop spans 17 amino acids. V was clipped by 6 bases and J by 2 bases; unmatched bases: 11. Germline V gene data show CDR1 as LNHDA and CDR2 as SQIVND (reference sequence). The CDR3 spells CASRTGTGGVGNYGYTF. The CDR3 coding sequence is TGTGCCAGTAGGACCGGGACAGGGGGAGTGGGAAACTATGGCTACACCTTC.

This clone was seen just once. This sequence joins TRBV19 and TRBJ1-5; no firm D call. This CDR3 region has 12 residues. Germline CDR1 LNHDA, CDR2 SQIVND (reference sequence). V was pared by 6 bases and J by 1 base, with 4 bases between. CDR3: CASRGSNQPQHF. Here the CDR3 DNA reads TGTGCCAGTAGGGGAAGCAATCAGCCCCAGCATTTT.

This chain joins TRBV4-1 and TRBJ2-3; perhaps TRBD2 as D (5 bases). From germline, CDR1 is MGHRA and CDR2 YSYEKL. V lost 0 bases, J lost 0 bases, and 13 bases lay in between. The CDR3 length is 17 residues. The CDR3, as DNA: TGCGCCAGCAGCCAAGATTCCCAGGAGGTTAGCACAGATACGCAGTATTTT. This encodes CASSQDSQEVSTDTQYF.

The chain has TRBV5-1 and TRBJ2-1; the match to TRBD2 covers 13 bases. The V gene's germline CDR1 is SGHRS and CDR2 YFSETQ. This CDR3 is built from 16 residues. The ends lost 3 bases at V and 8 bases at J; junction bases unmatched: 8. The CDR3 DNA reads as TGCGCCAGCAGCTATGGACTAGCGGGAGAGGGCGATGAGCAGTTCTTC. It codes for CASSYGLAGEGDEQFF.

This sequence joins TRBV2 and TRBJ2-7; a possible D gene is TRBD1 (7 bases). CDR1 and CDR2 from the germline V gene are SNHLY and FYNNEI. The V end was cut by 10 bases, the J end by 5 bases, with 21 bases between. The CDR3 runs 14 residues. CDR3 nucleotides: TGTGCCACAGAGGGGGCAGGGGGGAAGGACGAGCAGTACTTC. It yields the protein CATEGAGGKDEQYF.

The V and J genes are TRBV29-1 and TRBJ2-1; unclear D gene. V was trimmed by 8 bases and J by 4 bases, leaving 15 bases between them. The length of the CDR3 is 13 residues. Germline assignment: CDR1 SQVTM and CDR2 ANQGSEA. Here the CDR3 DNA reads TGCAGCCTCTTCAGACAAGGGTACAATGAGCAGTTCTTC. The encoded protein is CSLFRQGYNEQFF.

The chain links TRBV15 to TRBJ1-5, with a tentative D call TRBD1 (5 bases). Germline V gene sequence: CDR1 LNHNV, CDR2 YYDKDF (reference sequence). This CDR3 region has 16 residues. The V end was cut by 3 bases, the J end by 0 bases, with 12 bases between. Here the CDR3 reads CATSSSGTYSNQPQHF. The DNA for the CDR3 is TGTGCCACCAGCAGCTCCGGGACTTATAGCAATCAGCCCCAGCATTTT.

This chain joins TRBV5-1 and TRBJ2-5, with D uncertain. The CDR3 covers 13 residues. The V gene's germline CDR1 is SGHRS and CDR2 YFSETQ. The V end was cut by 2 bases, the J end by 1 base, with 6 bases between. The CDR3 DNA reads TGCGCCAGCAGCTTTCCCAGCCAAGAGACCCAGTACTTC. This sequence encodes CASSFPSQETQYF.

V gene TRBV2 combines with J gene TRBJ2-1, with 9 bases fitting TRBD1. The germline CDR1 and CDR2 sequences are SNHLY and FYNNEI. J lost 8 bases, V lost 7 bases, and 6 bases had no gene match. There are 13 residues in the CDR3. The DNA of the CDR3 is TGTGCCAGCAAGGGACAGGGTATGGATGAGCAGTTCTTC. Translating it yields CASKGQGMDEQFF.

The rearrangement uses TRBV27 and TRBJ2-5; D may be TRBD2 (6 bases). The CDR3 runs 14 residues. V lost 4 bases and J 2 bases, leaving 11 bases between the germline ends. Germline CDR1 and CDR2: MNHEY and SMNVEV (reference sequence). CDR3 region: CASSSGENQETQYF. CDR3 bases: TGTGCCAGCAGTTCGGGAGAAAATCAAGAGACCCAGTACTTC.

This chain connects TRBV6-5 to TRBJ2-7; D may be TRBD2 (6 bases). V dropped 6 bases and J dropped 4 bases, with 13 bases sitting between them. Germline V CDR1 and CDR2: MNHEY, SVGAGI. This CDR3 region has 13 residues. CDR3 DNA: TGTGCCAGCAGACAAGGGACTGTTTACGAGCAGTACTTC. It translates to CASRQGTVYEQYF.

This clone came up once. CDR3 residues: CASSITSGALGDTQYF. The CDR3 DNA reads TGTGCCAGTAGTATCACTAGCGGGGCCCTTGGGGATACGCAGTATTTT. The chain employs TRBV19 and TRBJ2-3, with 10 bases fitting TRBD2. V shed 3 bases and J 6 bases; nucleotides not matched to a gene: 9. Looked up from germline, CDR1 is LNHDA and CDR2 is SQIVND (reference sequence). The CDR3 loop spans 16 amino acids.

This chain uses TRBV11-3 with TRBJ2-1, with 7 bases aligning to TRBD2. Germline V gene lookup returns CDR1 SGHNT and CDR2 YENEEA. CDR3 length: 14 amino acids. J was trimmed by 6 bases and V by 5 bases; bases with no gene match: 7. CDR3 sequence (DNA): TGTGCCAGCAGCCCGGGGACTACCTCCAATGAGCAGTTCTTC. Its translation is CASSPGTTSNEQFF.

The J gene is TRBJ2-7, the V gene TRBV4-2, with 9 bases that match TRBD2. The CDR3 is made up of 15 amino acids. V was pared by 4 bases and J by 0 bases, with 4 bases of the junction left unmatched. CDR1 and CDR2 (germline): LGHNA, YNFKEQ. The CDR3 sequence is CASSRPSGNSYEQYF. In DNA form, the CDR3 reads TGTGCCAGCAGCCGTCCTAGCGGGAACTCCTACGAGCAGTACTTC.

This chain links TRBV19 with TRBJ2-2, with D possibly TRBD1 on 6 matching bases. Trimming removed 1 base from V and 1 base from J, with 13 bases in between. This CDR3 is built from 17 residues. Germline V CDR1 and CDR2: LNHDA, SQIVND (reference sequence). The CDR3 is CASSIARTAGNTGELFF. CDR3 coding DNA: TGTGCCAGTAGTATAGCTAGGACAGCCGGGAACACCGGGGAGCTGTTTTTT.

This chain connects TRBV6-1 to TRBJ2-6; a weak D match, TRBD1 (5 bases). Trimming stripped 2 bases from V and 0 bases from J, with 8 bases between. This CDR3 comprises 16 residues. The germline CDR1 and CDR2 sequences are MNHNS and SASEGT. CDR3 in amino acids: CASSEQGISGANVLTF. The CDR3, as DNA: TGTGCCAGCAGTGAACAGGGAATCTCTGGGGCCAACGTCCTGACTTTC.

This chain uses TRBV19 with TRBJ1-5; the D is unclear. Looked up from germline, CDR1 is LNHDA and CDR2 is SQIVND (reference sequence). V dropped 3 bases and J dropped 2 bases, with 11 bases sitting between them. The CDR3 loop spans 15 amino acids. The CDR3 loop is CASSIRGDGNQPQHF. CDR3 DNA: TGTGCCAGTAGTATCCGGGGAGACGGCAATCAGCCCCAGCATTTT.

The gene calls are TRBV27 and TRBJ1-2; D is undetermined. The CDR3 is 14 amino acids. V was shortened by 5 bases and J by 4 bases, with 14 bases between the two germline ends. Germline assignment: CDR1 MNHEY and CDR2 SMNVEV (reference sequence). The CDR3 region is CASSEGQELYGYTF. CDR3 DNA: TGTGCCAGCAGTGAAGGCCAAGAACTCTATGGCTACACCTTC.

This rearrangement joins TRBV27 to TRBJ1-2, with D perhaps matching TRBD1 (6 bases). This CDR3 is 16 amino acids long. CDR1 and CDR2 from the germline V gene are MNHEY and SMNVEV (reference sequence). The V gene lost 6 bases and the J gene lost 3 bases, with 20 bases spanning the gap. DNA of the CDR3: TGTGCCAGCAGAGGCAGAGGACAGATGTCCTACTATGGCTACACCTTC. Amino acids: CASRGRGQMSYYGYTF.

This chain links TRBV19 with TRBJ2-7, with 7 bases matching TRBD1. The germline gives CDR1 LNHDA, CDR2 SQIVND (reference sequence). The CDR3 extends over 14 amino acids. Losses at the gene ends were 8 bases for V and 1 base for J; bases not matched to a gene: 8. The CDR3 nucleotides are TGTGCCAGTTCCACGAGGGACAGATCCTACGAGCAGTACTTC. Amino acids: CASSTRDRSYEQYF.

V gene TRBV7-2 combines with J gene TRBJ2-1; 8 positions match TRBD2. V gave up 5 bases and J gave up 3 bases; unmatched junction bases: 9. The CDR3 contains 16 residues. In germline, CDR1 is SGHTA, CDR2 FQGNSA. The CDR3 loop is CASSPAGGRIYNEQFF. The CDR3 nucleotides are TGTGCCAGCAGCCCCGCGGGGGGACGAATCTACAATGAGCAGTTCTTC.

This clone was observed a handful of times. CDR3 DNA: TGTGCCAGCAGCCAAGCAGGACAGGGCATAAACACTGAAGCTTTCTTT. Its protein is CASSQAGQGINTEAFF. This rearrangement joins TRBV4-2 to TRBJ1-1, with 8 bases matching TRBD1. The CDR3 runs 16 residues. In germline, CDR1 is LGHNA, CDR2 YNFKEQ. V lost 1 base and J lost 2; bases outside the gene matches: 6.

This clone has only one observation. This rearrangement joins TRBV7-6 to TRBJ2-7, with 9 nucleotides matching TRBD1. The CDR3 is 16 amino acids. V dropped 1 base and J dropped 0; count of bases not matched to a gene: 4. The germline gives CDR1 SGHVS, CDR2 FNYEAQ. Here the CDR3 DNA reads TGTGCCAGCAGCTTAGGCGGGACAGGGCCCTCCTACGAGCAGTACTTC. It specifies CASSLGGTGPSYEQYF. Full variable domain (missing parts from reference TRBV7-6 and TRBJ2-7): GAGVSQSPRYKVTKRGQDVALRCDPISGHVSLYWYRQALGQGPEFLTYFNYEAQQDKSGLPNDRFSAERPEGSISTLTIQRTEQRDSAMYRCASSLGGTGPSYEQYFGPGTRLTVT.